This T cell receptor (beta chain) was profiled in a study of blood T cell repertoires in COVID-19. Only in-frame clones appear in the TCRdb table, and some are missing; sequencing was by immunoSEQ multiplex PCR. The top ten clones hold under 9.5% of a sample with 110,000 or so clones, 84% of them seen once. In germline, CDR1 is KGHDR, CDR2 SFDVKD. The CDR3 extends over 18 amino acids. Trimming removed 4 bases at V and 2 bases at J, with 23 bases between. This TCR came from a woman aged 35 to 49 with acute or convalescent COVID-19. The chain carries TRBV24-1 and TRBJ2-7; possibly TRBD1 for D (6 bases). The sequenced sample consisted of peripheral blood. In DNA form, the CDR3 reads TGTGCCACCAGTGAACCGGGACACTTCCTCCTCCCTCCCTACGAGCAGTACTTC. As protein: CATSEPGHFLLPPYEQYF.